These 23 T cell receptor beta chains were sequenced from one sample in a study of T cell responses to AZD1222 COVID-19 vaccine. Repertoires were generated with immunoSEQ multiplex PCR, while TCRdb's copy carries only in-frame clones and drops some. The sample contains approximately 110,000 clones, about 88% of which appear only once. The source was peripheral blood, collected on day 0 of AZD1222 vaccination. The receptor set was obtained from an adult in good health.

The chain employs TRBV15 and TRBJ2-1; TRBD2 matches 12 bases. This CDR3 spans 15 amino acids. CDR1 is LNHNV and CDR2 is YYDKDF in the germline V gene (reference sequence). The junction had 11 bases not matched to a gene; V was cut back by 8 bases and J by 9 bases. Written as DNA, the CDR3 is TGTGCCACCGGTCCTAGCGGGAGGGTCCGGGGTGAGCAGTTCTTC. Residues: CATGPSGRVRGEQFF.

The chain carries TRBV30 and TRBJ2-7, with unresolved D. Trimming removed 2 bases from V and 6 bases from J, with 14 bases in between. In germline, CDR1 is GTSNPN, CDR2 SVGIG (reference sequence). The CDR3 loop spans 13 amino acids. The CDR3 loop reads CAWSRLTRGEQYF. The CDR3 region has the DNA TGTGCCTGGAGTCGCCTTACGCGTGGCGAGCAGTACTTC.

J is TRBJ2-7 and V is TRBV28; 7 bases align to TRBD1. The germline V gene encodes CDR1 MDHEN and CDR2 SYDVKM. This CDR3 region has 14 residues. The V and J ends lost 7 bases and 2 bases, in that order; junction bases with no gene match: 8. CDR3 DNA sequence: TGTGCCAGCACTTTGGGGACAGCCACCTACGAGCAGTACTTC. Translated, it gives CASTLGTATYEQYF.

This clone has just one count. V and J are TRBV12-3 or TRBV12-4 and TRBJ2-1; TRBD2 aligns across 8 bases. The CDR3 is 12 residues long. V gave up 4 bases and J gave up 15 bases; unmatched junction bases: 8. CDR3 protein: CASSWEAGEAFF. DNA of the CDR3: TGTGCCAGCAGTTGGGAAGCGGGAGAGGCGTTCTTC.

The V call is TRBV7-8, the J call TRBJ1-1; 7 nucleotides align to TRBD1. The CDR3 is 15 amino acids. V lost 4 bases, J lost 0 bases, and 5 bases stayed unmatched. The germline V gene has CDR1 SGHVS and CDR2 FQNEAQ. CDR3 in amino acids: CASSSKTGLNTEAFF. The DNA of the CDR3 is TGTGCCAGCAGCTCAAAGACAGGGTTGAACACTGAAGCTTTCTTT.

V usage is TRBV7-8 and J usage is TRBJ1-1; 10 nucleotides agree with TRBD1. This CDR3 contains 14 residues. Germline assignment: CDR1 SGHVS and CDR2 FQNEAQ. J gave up 5 bases and V 4 bases, and 4 bases lay outside the gene matches. The CDR3 sequence is CASSSGQGKTEAFF. DNA for the CDR3: TGTGCCAGCAGCTCGGGACAGGGGAAGACTGAAGCTTTCTTT.

The V gene is TRBV6-5, the J gene TRBJ1-1, with D possibly matching TRBD1 (5 bases). CDR1 is MNHEY and CDR2 is SVGAGI in the germline V gene. Trimming removed 2 bases from V and 8 bases from J, with 15 bases in between. CDR3 length: 14 amino acids. The CDR3 loop is CASSYDSLFTEAFF. CDR3 in DNA: TGTGCCAGCAGTTACGACAGCCTTTTTACCGAAGCTTTCTTT.

V and J are TRBV6-2 or TRBV6-3 and TRBJ2-6; either TRBD1 or TRBD2 may fit D (5 bases each). Germline V gene data show CDR1 as MNHEY and CDR2 as SVGEGT. CDR3 length: 17 amino acids. The V end lost 2 bases, the J end lost 4 bases, and 15 bases lay between the germline ends. The CDR3 protein is CASSYGDRFYGANVLTF. As DNA, the CDR3 is TGTGCCAGCAGTTACGGGGACCGTTTCTACGGGGCCAACGTCCTGACTTTC.

This chain uses TRBV29-1 with TRBJ1-2; the match to TRBD1 covers 8 bases. The CDR3 is made up of 14 amino acids. The V gene end was trimmed by 5 bases and the J gene end by 1 base; junction bases not matched to a gene: 6. Germline V gene lookup returns CDR1 SQVTM and CDR2 ANQGSEA. The DNA of the CDR3 is TGCAGCGTTAGGGACAGGAGATATAACTATGGCTACACCTTC. Its protein is CSVRDRRYNYGYTF.

This chain connects TRBV18 to TRBJ1-5; TRBD1 agrees at 8 bases. With 3 bases clipped from V and 4 bases from J, the junction kept 8 bases outside the gene matches. The length of the CDR3 is 16 residues. CDR1 and CDR2 from the germline V gene are KGHSH and LQKENI. The CDR3 nucleotides read TGTGCCAGCTCACCCCAGGGACAGGTTGGGAATCAGCCCCAGCATTTT. Residues: CASSPQGQVGNQPQHF.

The V call is TRBV7-2, the J call TRBJ1-6; possibly TRBD1 for D (5 bases). Between the trimmed V and J ends, which lost 7 bases and 4 bases, there was a span of 14 bases. The germline gives CDR1 SGHTA, CDR2 FQGNSA. The CDR3 extends over 15 amino acids. CDR3 region: CASIGRVSYNSPLHF. DNA for the CDR3: TGTGCCAGCATAGGCAGGGTTTCATATAATTCACCCCTCCACTTT.

V is TRBV19 and J is TRBJ2-7, with D maybe TRBD1 (6 bases). CDR3 length: 15 amino acids. Between the trimmed V and J ends, which lost 5 bases and 1 base, there was a span of 15 bases. Germline V lookup: CDR1 LNHDA, CDR2 SQIVND (reference sequence). This CDR3 is CASSGAGALSYEQYF. The CDR3 DNA is TGTGCCAGTAGTGGGGCAGGGGCCCTTTCCTACGAGCAGTACTTC.

This sequence joins TRBV6-5 and TRBJ2-7, with no clear D. Germline values: CDR1 MNHEY, CDR2 SVGAGI. Trimming shortened V by 2 bases and J by 3 bases, and 14 bases separated the two germline ends. The CDR3 has 15 residues. The CDR3 loop is CASSYSLANHYEQYF. As DNA, the CDR3 is TGTGCCAGCAGTTACAGTTTAGCAAACCACTACGAGCAGTACTTC.

The gene calls are TRBV12-3 or TRBV12-4 and TRBJ2-1; D gene ambiguous. This CDR3 region has 13 residues. With 4 bases removed from V and 4 bases from J, the gap between germline ends came to 8 bases. The CDR3 protein is CASSYSSYNEQFF. The CDR3 DNA is TGTGCCAGCAGTTACAGCAGTTACAATGAGCAGTTCTTC.

The chain employs TRBV29-1 and TRBJ2-7, with TRBD1 matching over 8 bases. J was trimmed by 7 bases and V by 4 bases; bases with no gene match: 9. Germline V gene lookup returns CDR1 SQVTM and CDR2 ANQGSEA. This CDR3 comprises 13 residues. The CDR3 reads CSVVRQGAGEQYF. CDR3 nucleotides: TGCAGCGTTGTGCGTCAGGGGGCAGGGGAGCAGTACTTC.

This rearrangement joins TRBV7-6 to TRBJ2-1; 7 bases are a match to TRBD2. CDR3 length: 15 amino acids. The germline gives CDR1 SGHVS, CDR2 FNYEAQ. The V segment lost 1 base and the J segment 2 bases; nucleotides outside the gene matches: 2. The CDR3 DNA reads as TGTGCCAGCAGCTTAGAAAGCGGGACCTACAATGAGCAGTTCTTC. As protein: CASSLESGTYNEQFF.

The gene calls are TRBV19 and TRBJ2-5, with 9 bases aligning to TRBD2. This CDR3 comprises 12 residues. The V and J ends lost 8 bases and 4 bases, in that order; junction bases with no gene match: 2. The germline V gene has CDR1 LNHDA and CDR2 SQIVND (reference sequence). Here the CDR3 DNA reads TGTGCCAGTGGCGGGAGGGGAGAGACCCAGTACTTC. As protein: CASGGRGETQYF.

The chain couples TRBV5-1 to TRBJ2-1; possibly TRBD2 for D (5 bases). The ends were cut back, 0 bases at V and 2 bases at J, with 15 bases in the middle. Germline lookup yields CDR1 SGHRS and CDR2 YFSETQ. The CDR3 spans 17 residues. CDR3 residues: CASSLGPSRYPYNEQFF. The DNA of the CDR3 is TGCGCCAGCAGCTTGGGGCCTAGCCGTTATCCCTACAATGAGCAGTTCTTC. The variable domain in full, with the rest retrieved from reference TRBV5-1 and TRBJ2-1, is KAGVTQTPRYLIKTRGQQVTLSCSPISGHRSVSWYQQTPGQGLQFLFEYFSETQRNKGNFPGRFSGRQFSNSRSEMNVSTLELGDSALYLCASSLGPSRYPYNEQFFGPGTRLTVL.

The rearrangement links TRBV6-5 to TRBJ2-1; the D gene could be TRBD1 or TRBD2 (5 bases each). CDR3 length: 15 residues. Looked up from germline, CDR1 is MNHEY and CDR2 is SVGAGI. V was cut by 6 bases and J by 3 bases, with 15 bases left in between. Here the CDR3 DNA reads TGTGCCAGCAGGAGGGGCGGCCTATTCTACAATGAGCAGTTCTTC. Translation gives CASRRGGLFYNEQFF.

This clone has a single count. Written as DNA, the CDR3 is TGCGCCAGCAGCTCCACCGGCGGGACTAGCGGAAGCTCCTACAATGAGCAGTTCTTC. Its translation: CASSSTGGTSGSSYNEQFF. The V gene is TRBV5-1, the J gene TRBJ2-1; 11 bases fit TRBD2. The V and J ends lost 3 bases and 0 bases, in that order; junction bases with no gene match: 11. The CDR3 sequence is 19 residues long. CDR1 SGHRS and CDR2 YFSETQ come from the germline V gene.

The V call is TRBV28, the J call TRBJ1-3; 9 bases are a match to TRBD1. The V and J ends lost 8 bases and 3 bases, in that order; junction bases with no gene match: 8. Germline values: CDR1 MDHEN, CDR2 SYDVKM. The CDR3 contains 15 residues. The CDR3 spells CASGLQGAHGNTIYF. As DNA, the CDR3 is TGTGCCAGCGGGTTACAGGGGGCGCATGGAAACACCATATATTTT.

This clone was seen more than once but under ten times. This chain links TRBV28 with TRBJ2-3; D is unclear. With 6 bases removed from V and 0 bases from J, the gap between germline ends came to 7 bases. This CDR3 has 13 amino acids. Germline-derived CDR1 and CDR2 are MDHEN and SYDVKM. The CDR3 nucleotides read TGTGCCAGCAGACAACCGAGCACAGATACGCAGTATTTT. Residues: CASRQPSTDTQYF.

This rearrangement joins TRBV5-1 to TRBJ2-1; no clear D. Germline CDR1 reads SGHRS; CDR2 reads YFSETQ. The CDR3 extends over 13 amino acids. With 0 bases removed from V and 5 bases from J, the gap between germline ends came to 6 bases. CDR3 coding DNA: TGCGCCAGCAGCTTGGACCTCCACAATGAGCAGTTCTTC. This encodes CASSLDLHNEQFF. The whole variable domain, filled in from reference TRBV5-1 and TRBJ2-1, reads KAGVTQTPRYLIKTRGQQVTLSCSPISGHRSVSWYQQTPGQGLQFLFEYFSETQRNKGNFPGRFSGRQFSNSRSEMNVSTLELGDSALYLCASSLDLHNEQFFGPGTRLTVL.